The entry below gives a single T cell receptor beta chain sequence along with its context. The data originate from a study of T cell changes during pregnancy in multiple sclerosis. V was clipped by 5 bases and J by 0 bases, with 15 bases between them. Per the germline V gene, CDR1 is SGHVS and CDR2 is FNYEAQ. The CDR3 totals 16 residues. Method: immunoSEQ multiplex PCR; TCRdb's copy keeps in-frame clones and lacks some. The top ten hold about 10% of the sample, which has around 35,000 clones, over 75% seen once. The sequenced sample was CD8+ T cells from peripheral blood mononuclear cells, obtained before pregnancy. The clonotype was recovered from a female donor with multiple sclerosis, enrolled in a pregnancy study. The chain combines TRBV7-6 with TRBJ2-3, with no clear D. The CDR3 loop reads CASSLRGSSSTDTQYF. The CDR3 nucleotides read TGTGCCAGCAGCCTACGCGGCTCCTCTAGCACAGATACGCAGTATTTT. Full variable domain (remainder filled in from reference TRBV7-6 and TRBJ2-3): GAGVSQSPRYKVTKRGQDVALRCDPISGHVSLYWYRQALGQGPEFLTYFNYEAQQDKSGLPNDRFSAERPEGSISTLTIQRTEQRDSAMYRCASSLRGSSSTDTQYFGPGTRLTVL.